The sequence of this T cell receptor (beta chain) was determined in a study of cytomegalovirus exposure and HLA in healthy donors. Study-level points and caveats: Data from an earlier analysis indicated that most TCR beta V segments were productive either about 90% or about 30% of the time. According to the study, around 160 TCR beta chains were cytomegalovirus-associated.

Germline-derived CDR1 and CDR2 are SEHNR and FQNEAQ (reference sequence). The CDR3 contains 14 residues. Between the trimmed V and J ends, which lost 1 base and 7 bases, there was a span of 11 bases. Regarding this clone: Antigen specificity is unknown.

The PCR was carried out with 60 Vbeta primers and 13 Jbeta primers. Generated by immunoSEQ multiplex PCR, the TCRdb table keeps only in-frame clones and is missing some. Altogether more than 90,000 clones are present, about 80% being singletons, with the ten largest covering 7.1%. Donors had nominal health at sampling but likely had unrecorded immune exposures. The sample comprised PBMCs. This TCR came from a man aged 40-49 years in good health and CMV-seropositive. The V and J genes are TRBV7-9 and TRBJ2-1; a weak D match, TRBD2 (5 bases). The CDR3 DNA is TGTGCCAGCAGCTTAGTTAGCGCCGATAATGAGCAGTTCTTC. Its protein product is CASSLVSADNEQFF.